This record looks at one TCR beta chain sequence and its context. Its target is unknown. This record belongs to a study of T cell responses to AZD1222 COVID-19 vaccine. On the study more broadly: Second doses at about 4 or about 12 weeks were pooled. Study observations and caveats: Nearly half of unique spike-specific TCRs reportedly avoided B.1.351 and B.1.1.7 mutated regions. Spike-specific TCR breadth and depth both grew after two AZD1222 doses. Clonal diversity may have been underestimated in mostly white British donors.

Method: immunoSEQ multiplex PCR; TCRdb's copy keeps in-frame clones and lacks some. The data contain 90,000 to 150,000 clones, about 88% of them seen just once; the ten biggest clones take up roughly 2.4%. The germline V gene encodes CDR1 SGDLS and CDR2 YYNGEE. V shed 1 base, J shed 1 base, and the junction held 5 bases outside the gene matches. The CDR3 loop spans 16 amino acids. This sequence joins TRBV9 and TRBJ2-7, with 10 bases that match TRBD1. This TCR was sampled from an adult in good health. The source material was peripheral blood, sampled on day 0 of AZD1222 vaccination. The chain's CDR3 is CASSVSGTGVSYEQYF. CDR3 DNA sequence: TGTGCCAGCAGCGTATCAGGGACAGGGGTTTCCTACGAGCAGTACTTC. The full variable domain, with the rest looked up from reference TRBV9 and TRBJ2-7, is DSGVTQTPKHLITATGQRVTLRCSPRSGDLSVYWYQQSLDQGLQFLIQYYNGEERAKGNILERFSAQQFPDLHSELNLSSLELGDSALYFCASSVSGTGVSYEQYFGPGTRLTVT.